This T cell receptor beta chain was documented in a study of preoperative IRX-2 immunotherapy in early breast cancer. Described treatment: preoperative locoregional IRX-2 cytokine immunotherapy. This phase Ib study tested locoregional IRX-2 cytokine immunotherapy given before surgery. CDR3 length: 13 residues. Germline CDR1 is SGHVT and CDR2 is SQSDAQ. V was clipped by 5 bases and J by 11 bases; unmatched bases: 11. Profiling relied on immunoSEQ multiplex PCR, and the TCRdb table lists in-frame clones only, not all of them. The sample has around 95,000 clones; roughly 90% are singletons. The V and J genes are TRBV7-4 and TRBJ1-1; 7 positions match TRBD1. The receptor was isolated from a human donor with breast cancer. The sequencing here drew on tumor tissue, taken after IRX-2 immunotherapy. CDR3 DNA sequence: TGTGCCAGCAGCCGAACAGGGGAACGGGGCGCTTTCTTT. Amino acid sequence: CASSRTGERGAFF.